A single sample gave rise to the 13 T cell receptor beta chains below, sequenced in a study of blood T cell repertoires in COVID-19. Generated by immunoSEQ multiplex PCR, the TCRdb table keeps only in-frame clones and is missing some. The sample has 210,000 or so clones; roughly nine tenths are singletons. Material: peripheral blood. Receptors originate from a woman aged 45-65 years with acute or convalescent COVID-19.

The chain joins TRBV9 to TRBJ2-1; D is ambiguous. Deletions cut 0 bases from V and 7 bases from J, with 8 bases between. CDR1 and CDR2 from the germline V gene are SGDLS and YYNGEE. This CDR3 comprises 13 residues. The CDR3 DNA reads TGTGCCAGCAGCGTAGGGGCTGAGAATGAGCAGTTCTTC. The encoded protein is CASSVGAENEQFF.

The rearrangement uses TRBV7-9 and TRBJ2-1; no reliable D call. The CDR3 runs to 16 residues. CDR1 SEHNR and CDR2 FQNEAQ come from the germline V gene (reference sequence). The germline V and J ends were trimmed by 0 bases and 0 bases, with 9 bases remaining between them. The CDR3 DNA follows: TGTGCCAGCAGCTTAGCGCTTCTGAGCTCCTACAATGAGCAGTTCTTC. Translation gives CASSLALLSSYNEQFF.

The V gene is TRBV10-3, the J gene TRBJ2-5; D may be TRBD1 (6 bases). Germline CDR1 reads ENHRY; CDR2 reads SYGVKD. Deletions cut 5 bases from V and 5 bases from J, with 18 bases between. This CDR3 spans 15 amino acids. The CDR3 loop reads CAISPRGDGWETQYF. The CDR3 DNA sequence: TGTGCCATCAGTCCCAGGGGAGATGGTTGGGAGACCCAGTACTTC.

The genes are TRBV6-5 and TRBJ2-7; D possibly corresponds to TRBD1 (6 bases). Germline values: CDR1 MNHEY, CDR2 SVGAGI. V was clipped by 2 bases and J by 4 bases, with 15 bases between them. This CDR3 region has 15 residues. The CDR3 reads CASSYTAGVFYEQYF. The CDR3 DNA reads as TGTGCCAGCAGTTACACGGCAGGGGTCTTTTACGAGCAGTACTTC.

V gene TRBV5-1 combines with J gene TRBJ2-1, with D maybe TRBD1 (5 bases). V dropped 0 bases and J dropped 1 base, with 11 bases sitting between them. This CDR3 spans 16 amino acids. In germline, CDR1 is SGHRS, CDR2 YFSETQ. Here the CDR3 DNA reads TGCGCCAGCAGCTTGGAGGGGCAGGGTTCCTACAATGAGCAGTTCTTC. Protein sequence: CASSLEGQGSYNEQFF.

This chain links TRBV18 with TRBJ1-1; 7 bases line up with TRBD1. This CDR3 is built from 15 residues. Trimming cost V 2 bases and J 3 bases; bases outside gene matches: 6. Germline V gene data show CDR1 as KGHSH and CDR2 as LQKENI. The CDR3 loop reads CASSPARDSYTEAFF. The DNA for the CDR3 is TGTGCCAGCTCACCAGCGAGGGACAGCTACACTGAAGCTTTCTTT.

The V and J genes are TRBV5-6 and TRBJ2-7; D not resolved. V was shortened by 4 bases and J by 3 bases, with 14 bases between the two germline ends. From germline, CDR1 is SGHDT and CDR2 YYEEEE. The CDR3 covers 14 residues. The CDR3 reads CASSLGGVFYEQYF. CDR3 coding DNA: TGTGCCAGCAGCCTCGGTGGTGTATTCTACGAGCAGTACTTC. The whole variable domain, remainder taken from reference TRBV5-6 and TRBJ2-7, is DAGVTQSPTHLIKTRGQQVTLRCSPKSGHDTVSWYQQALGQGPQFIFQYYEEEERQRGNFPDRFSGHQFPNYSSELNVNALLLGDSALYLCASSLGGVFYEQYFGPGTRLTVT.

The CDR3 DNA follows: TGTGCCAGCAGTGAACTCCAGACCCAGTACTTC. Its protein product is CASSELQTQYF. The rearrangement joins TRBV2 to TRBJ2-5; D remains ambiguous. The CDR3 totals 11 residues. The germline V gene has CDR1 SNHLY and CDR2 FYNNEI. With 2 bases removed from V and 6 bases from J, the gap between germline ends came to 4 bases.

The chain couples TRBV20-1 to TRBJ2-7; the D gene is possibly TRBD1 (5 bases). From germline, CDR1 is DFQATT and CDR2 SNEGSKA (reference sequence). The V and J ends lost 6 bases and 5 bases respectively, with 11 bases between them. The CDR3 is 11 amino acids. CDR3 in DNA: TGCAGTGCCAACAGGCCTAACGAGCAGTACTTC. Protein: CSANRPNEQYF.

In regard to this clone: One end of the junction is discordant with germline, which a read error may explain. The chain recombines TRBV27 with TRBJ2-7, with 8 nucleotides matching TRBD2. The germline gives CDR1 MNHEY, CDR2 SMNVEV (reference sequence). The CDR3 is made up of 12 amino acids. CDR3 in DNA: TGTGCCAGCAGTTTTAGCGGGGTCTGGTGGGACTTC. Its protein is CASSFSGVWWDF.

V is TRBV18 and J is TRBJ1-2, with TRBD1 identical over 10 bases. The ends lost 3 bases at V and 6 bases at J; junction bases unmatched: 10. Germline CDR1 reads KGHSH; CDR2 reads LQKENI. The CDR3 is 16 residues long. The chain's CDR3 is CASSPRTGGPGHGYTF. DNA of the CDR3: TGTGCCAGCTCACCTCGGACAGGGGGTCCCGGCCATGGCTACACCTTC.

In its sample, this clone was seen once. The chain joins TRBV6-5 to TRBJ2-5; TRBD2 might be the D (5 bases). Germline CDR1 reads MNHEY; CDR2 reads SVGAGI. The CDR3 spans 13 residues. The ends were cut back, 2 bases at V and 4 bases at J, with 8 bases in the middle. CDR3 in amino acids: CASSYGLRETQYF. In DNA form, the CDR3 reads TGTGCCAGCAGTTACGGACTGAGAGAGACCCAGTACTTC.

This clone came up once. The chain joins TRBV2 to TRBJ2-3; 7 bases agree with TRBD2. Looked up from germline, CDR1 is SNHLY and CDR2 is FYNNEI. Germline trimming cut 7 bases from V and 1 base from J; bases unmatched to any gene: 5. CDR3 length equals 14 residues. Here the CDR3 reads CASTLGGGTDTQYF. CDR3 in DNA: TGTGCCAGCACCTTGGGGGGGGGCACAGATACGCAGTATTTT. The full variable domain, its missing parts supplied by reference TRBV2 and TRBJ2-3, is EPEVTQTPSHQVTQMGQEVILRCVPISNHLYFYWYRQILGQKVEFLVSFYNNEISEKSEIFDDQFSVERPDGSNFTLKIRSTKLEDSAMYFCASTLGGGTDTQYFGPGTRLTVL.